This T cell receptor (beta chain) was captured in a study of somatic mutations in cytotoxic T cells in rheumatoid arthritis. Overall study: Patient blood (just under 31 ml EDTA) was drawn right after diagnosis, before any treatment. At nearly 100% purity, some V beta antibody-stained T-cell populations were flow-sorted, and these included V beta1+ cells that were sequenced for TCRB. The study, taken as a whole, reports: For 8 of 65 patients, a single CD8+ clone accounted for more than 20% of CD8+ cells. For CD8+ T-cell clonality, rheumatoid arthritis patients and age-matched healthy controls did not differ significantly.

TCRdb keeps only in-frame clones here, not all; method: immunoSEQ multiplex PCR. This table has roughly 13,000 clones, 60% to 85% appearing once. Regarding this clone: As yet, its antigen is unknown.

The V gene lost 8 bases and the J gene lost 6 bases, with 13 bases spanning the gap. From germline, CDR1 is MNHEY and CDR2 SMNVEV (reference sequence). This CDR3 contains 12 residues. This clonotype originated in an adult with rheumatoid arthritis. This chain connects TRBV27 to TRBJ1-2; unclear D gene. The sample consisted of CD8+ T cells sorted from blood. CDR3 sequence: CASGVGVNGYTF. The CDR3 nucleotides are TGTGCCAGCGGGGTGGGTGTGAATGGCTACACCTTC.